This T cell receptor (beta chain) appears in the sequencing data of a study of blood T cell repertoires in COVID-19. Study-level background: COVID-19 samples collected from the United States, Italy and Spain covered acute and convalescent phases. T cells, B-cell-depleted T cells, or PBMCs supplied cDNA or gDNA.

This CDR3 contains 21 residues. The V gene end was trimmed by 4 bases and the J gene end by 7 bases; junction bases not matched to a gene: 25. Authors' methods: Amplifying reference gene primers gave estimates of nucleated cell counts. Libraries were prepared by immunoSEQ multiplex PCR; TCRdb keeps only in-frame clonotypes and omits some of them. The D gene and trimming were derived from the DNA, and the V and J assignments and clone size from that table. The sample has approximately 35,000 clones; about 87% are singletons. The receptor's source is a man between 60 and 75 years old with active COVID-19. V is TRBV23-1 and J is TRBJ2-1, with 10 bases fitting TRBD2. TRBV23-1 is an open reading frame whose function is uncertain. Input material: peripheral blood. The CDR3 DNA reads as TGCGCCAGCAGTCCCCTTCACCCCGGACTAGCGGTCCTCCGATTATGGAATGAGCAGTTCTTC. Protein: CASSPLHPGLAVLRLWNEQFF.